This entry features one T cell receptor beta chain sequence. This sample stems from a study of shared clonotypes between healthy human individuals. Original data processing: Quality scores were absent from the junction-only immunoSEQ sequences, so filtering differed. Assay used: immunoSEQ multiplex PCR; TCRdb lists only in-frame clones, some missing. The DNA gave D and trimming, while V, J and clone size come from that table. The table has about 2.3 million clones, approximately 93% seen once. The CDR3 has 16 residues. CDR1 is LGHNT and CDR2 is FRNRAP in the germline V gene. V was clipped by 0 bases and J by 5 bases; unmatched bases: 3.

This sequence was found in a man between 18 and 29 years old in good health. Some clones in this sample may be carry-over from other donors' samples. This sequence joins TRBV12-5 and TRBJ2-2, with TRBD2 identical over 10 bases. The specimen was naive CD4+ T cells from PBMCs. Subset meaning: CD45RA+ positively selected. CDR3 in amino acids: CASGLVAGGDTGELFF. The DNA for the CDR3 is TGTGCTAGTGGTTTGGTAGCGGGAGGGGATACCGGGGAGCTGTTTTTT.